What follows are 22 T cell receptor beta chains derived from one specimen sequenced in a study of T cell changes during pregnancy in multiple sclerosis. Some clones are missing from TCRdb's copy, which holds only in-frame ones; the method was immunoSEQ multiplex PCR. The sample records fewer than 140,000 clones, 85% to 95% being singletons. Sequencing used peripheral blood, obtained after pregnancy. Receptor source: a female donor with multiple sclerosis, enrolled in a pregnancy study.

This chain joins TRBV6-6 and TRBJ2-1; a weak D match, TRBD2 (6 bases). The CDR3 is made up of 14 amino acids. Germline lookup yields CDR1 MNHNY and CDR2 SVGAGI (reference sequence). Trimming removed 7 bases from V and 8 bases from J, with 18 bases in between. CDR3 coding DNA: TGTGCCAGCAACCCTGGGGGAGGCAGGGATGAGCAGTTCTTC. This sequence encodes CASNPGGGRDEQFF.

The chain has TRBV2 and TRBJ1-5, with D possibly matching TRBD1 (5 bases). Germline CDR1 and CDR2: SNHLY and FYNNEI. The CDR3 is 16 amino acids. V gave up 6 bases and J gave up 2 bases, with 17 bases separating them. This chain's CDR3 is CASSGPRAAGNQPQHF. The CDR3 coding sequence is TGTGCCAGCAGCGGGCCCAGGGCAGCTGGCAATCAGCCCCAGCATTTT.

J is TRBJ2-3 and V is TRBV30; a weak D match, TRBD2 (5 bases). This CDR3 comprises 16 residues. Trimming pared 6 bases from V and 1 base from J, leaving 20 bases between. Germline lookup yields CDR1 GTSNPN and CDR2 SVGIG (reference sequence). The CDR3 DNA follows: TGTGCCTGCCCCGCGGGCGGCCGCAAGGGCACAGATACGCAGTATTTT. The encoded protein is CACPAGGRKGTDTQYF.

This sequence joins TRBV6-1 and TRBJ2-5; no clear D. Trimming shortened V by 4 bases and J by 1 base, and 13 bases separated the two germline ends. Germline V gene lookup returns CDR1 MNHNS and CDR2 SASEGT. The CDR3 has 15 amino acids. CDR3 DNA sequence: TGTGCCAGCAGTGGCTCGCCCCCACTCCAAGAGACCCAGTACTTC. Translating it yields CASSGSPPLQETQYF.

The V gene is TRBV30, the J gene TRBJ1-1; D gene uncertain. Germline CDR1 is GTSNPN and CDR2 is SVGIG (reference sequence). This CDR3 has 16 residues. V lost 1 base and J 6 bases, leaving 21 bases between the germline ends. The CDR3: CAWSAGGVNPTAEAFF. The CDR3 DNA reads TGTGCCTGGAGTGCGGGAGGAGTTAATCCGACCGCTGAAGCTTTCTTT.

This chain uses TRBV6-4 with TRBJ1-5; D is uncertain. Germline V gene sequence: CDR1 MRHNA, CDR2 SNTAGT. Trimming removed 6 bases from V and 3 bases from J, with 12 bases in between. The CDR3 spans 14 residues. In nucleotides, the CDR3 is TGTGCCAGCAGCGCTGATAGTTACAATCAGCCCCAGCATTTT. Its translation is CASSADSYNQPQHF.

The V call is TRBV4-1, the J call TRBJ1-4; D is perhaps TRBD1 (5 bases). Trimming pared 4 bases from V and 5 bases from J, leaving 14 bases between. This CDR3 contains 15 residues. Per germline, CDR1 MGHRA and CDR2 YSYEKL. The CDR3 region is CASSRPGLLNEKLFF. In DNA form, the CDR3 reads TGCGCCAGCAGCCGCCCGGGACTGTTAAATGAAAAACTGTTTTTT.

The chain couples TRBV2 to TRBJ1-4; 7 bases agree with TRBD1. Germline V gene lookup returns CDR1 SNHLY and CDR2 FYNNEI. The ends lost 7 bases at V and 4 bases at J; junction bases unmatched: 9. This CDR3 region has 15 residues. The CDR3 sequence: CASTHRQGINEKLFF. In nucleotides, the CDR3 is TGTGCCAGCACCCACAGACAGGGAATTAATGAAAAACTGTTTTTT.

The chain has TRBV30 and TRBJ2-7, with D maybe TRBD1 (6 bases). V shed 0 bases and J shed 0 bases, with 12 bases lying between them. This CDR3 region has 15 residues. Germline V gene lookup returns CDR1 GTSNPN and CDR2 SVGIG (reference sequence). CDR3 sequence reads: CAWSVPGTSSYEQYF. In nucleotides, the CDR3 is TGTGCCTGGAGTGTACCTGGGACAAGCTCCTACGAGCAGTACTTC.

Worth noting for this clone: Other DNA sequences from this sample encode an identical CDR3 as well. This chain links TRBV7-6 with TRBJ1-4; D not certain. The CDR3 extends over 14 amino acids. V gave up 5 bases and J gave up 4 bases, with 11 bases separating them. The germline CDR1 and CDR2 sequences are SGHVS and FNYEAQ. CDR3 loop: CASSPGGSNEKLFF. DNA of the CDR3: TGTGCCAGCAGCCCTGGAGGTAGTAATGAAAAACTGTTTTTT.

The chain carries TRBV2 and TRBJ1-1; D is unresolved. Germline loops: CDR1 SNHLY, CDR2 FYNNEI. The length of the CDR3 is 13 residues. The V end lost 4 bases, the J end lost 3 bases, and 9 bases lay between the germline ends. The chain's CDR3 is CASSGHEYTEAFF. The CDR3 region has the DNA TGTGCCAGCAGTGGACACGAGTACACTGAAGCTTTCTTT.

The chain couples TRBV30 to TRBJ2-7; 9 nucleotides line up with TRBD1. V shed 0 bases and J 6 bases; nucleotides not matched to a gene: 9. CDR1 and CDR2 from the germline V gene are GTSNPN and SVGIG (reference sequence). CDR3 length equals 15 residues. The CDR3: CAWSVQVTGGSEQYF. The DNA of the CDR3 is TGTGCCTGGAGTGTACAAGTGACAGGGGGGTCCGAGCAGTACTTC.

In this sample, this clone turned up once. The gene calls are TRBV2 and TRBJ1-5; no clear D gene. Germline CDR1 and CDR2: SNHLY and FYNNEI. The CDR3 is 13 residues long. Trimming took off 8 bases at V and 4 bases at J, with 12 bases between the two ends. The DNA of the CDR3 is TGTGCCAGCCAATCGGTGGTGAATCAGCCCCAGCATTTT. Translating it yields CASQSVVNQPQHF.

The CDR3 bases are TGCGCCAGCAGCCAAGGCTCGACTAGCGGGATAGGAGAGACCCAGTACTTC. As protein: CASSQGSTSGIGETQYF. This chain uses TRBV4-1 with TRBJ2-5; 11 nucleotides align to TRBD2. V trimming: 1 base; J trimming: 4 bases; junction bases outside the gene matches: 8. The CDR3 is 17 residues long. Germline CDR1 MGHRA, CDR2 YSYEKL.

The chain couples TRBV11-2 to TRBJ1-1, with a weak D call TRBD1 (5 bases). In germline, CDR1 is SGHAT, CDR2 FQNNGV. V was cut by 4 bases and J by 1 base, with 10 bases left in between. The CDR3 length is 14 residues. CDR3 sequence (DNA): TGTGCCAGCAGCTCGGGACTGAGGAACACTGAAGCTTTCTTT. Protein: CASSSGLRNTEAFF.

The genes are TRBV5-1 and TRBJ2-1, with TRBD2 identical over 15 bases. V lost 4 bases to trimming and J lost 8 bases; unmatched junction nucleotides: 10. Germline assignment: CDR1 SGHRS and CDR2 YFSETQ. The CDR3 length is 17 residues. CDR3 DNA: TGCGCCAGCAGCCCCTCGGGACTAGCGGGAGGATTCGATGAGCAGTTCTTC. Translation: CASSPSGLAGGFDEQFF.

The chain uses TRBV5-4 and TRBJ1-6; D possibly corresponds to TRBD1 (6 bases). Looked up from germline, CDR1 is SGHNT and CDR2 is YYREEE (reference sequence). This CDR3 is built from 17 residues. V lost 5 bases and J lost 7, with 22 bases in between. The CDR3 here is CASSRTSGGHGNSPLHF. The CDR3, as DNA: TGTGCCAGCAGTCGGACGAGCGGGGGACACGGGAATTCACCCCTCCACTTT.

This CDR3 is CASSEENGRAREQYF. The CDR3 coding sequence is TGTGCCAGCAGTGAGGAGAACGGGAGGGCAAGGGAGCAGTACTTC. V is TRBV2 and J is TRBJ2-7; TRBD2 matches at 8 bases. The germline V gene has CDR1 SNHLY and CDR2 FYNNEI. The CDR3 sequence is 15 residues long. With 3 bases clipped from V and 7 bases from J, the junction kept 11 bases outside the gene matches.

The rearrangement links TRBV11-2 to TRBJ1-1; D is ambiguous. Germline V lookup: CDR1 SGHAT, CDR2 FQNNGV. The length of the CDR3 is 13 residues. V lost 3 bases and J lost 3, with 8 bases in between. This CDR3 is CASSFFADTEAFF. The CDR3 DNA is TGTGCCAGCAGCTTCTTTGCGGACACTGAAGCTTTCTTT.

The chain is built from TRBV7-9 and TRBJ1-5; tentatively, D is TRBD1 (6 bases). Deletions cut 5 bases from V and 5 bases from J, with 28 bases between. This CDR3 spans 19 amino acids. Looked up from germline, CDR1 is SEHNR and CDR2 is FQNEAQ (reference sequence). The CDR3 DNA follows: TGTGCCAGCAGCCCCGCGATGGGACGGCGGGGGCAATTCGATCAGCCCCAGCATTTT. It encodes CASSPAMGRRGQFDQPQHF.

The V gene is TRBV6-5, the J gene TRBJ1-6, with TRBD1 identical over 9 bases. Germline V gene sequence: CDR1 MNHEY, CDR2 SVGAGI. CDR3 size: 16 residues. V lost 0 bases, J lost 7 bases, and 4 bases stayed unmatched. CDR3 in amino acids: CASSYSRTGANSPLHF. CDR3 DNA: TGTGCCAGCAGTTACTCCCGGACAGGGGCGAATTCACCCCTCCACTTT.

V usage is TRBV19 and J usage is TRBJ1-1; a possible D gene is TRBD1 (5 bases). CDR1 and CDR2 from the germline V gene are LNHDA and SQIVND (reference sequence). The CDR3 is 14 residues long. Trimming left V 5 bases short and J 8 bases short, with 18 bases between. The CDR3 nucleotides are TGTGCCAGTAGTTATCCCTCGACAGCAGGAGAAGCTTTCTTT. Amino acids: CASSYPSTAGEAFF.